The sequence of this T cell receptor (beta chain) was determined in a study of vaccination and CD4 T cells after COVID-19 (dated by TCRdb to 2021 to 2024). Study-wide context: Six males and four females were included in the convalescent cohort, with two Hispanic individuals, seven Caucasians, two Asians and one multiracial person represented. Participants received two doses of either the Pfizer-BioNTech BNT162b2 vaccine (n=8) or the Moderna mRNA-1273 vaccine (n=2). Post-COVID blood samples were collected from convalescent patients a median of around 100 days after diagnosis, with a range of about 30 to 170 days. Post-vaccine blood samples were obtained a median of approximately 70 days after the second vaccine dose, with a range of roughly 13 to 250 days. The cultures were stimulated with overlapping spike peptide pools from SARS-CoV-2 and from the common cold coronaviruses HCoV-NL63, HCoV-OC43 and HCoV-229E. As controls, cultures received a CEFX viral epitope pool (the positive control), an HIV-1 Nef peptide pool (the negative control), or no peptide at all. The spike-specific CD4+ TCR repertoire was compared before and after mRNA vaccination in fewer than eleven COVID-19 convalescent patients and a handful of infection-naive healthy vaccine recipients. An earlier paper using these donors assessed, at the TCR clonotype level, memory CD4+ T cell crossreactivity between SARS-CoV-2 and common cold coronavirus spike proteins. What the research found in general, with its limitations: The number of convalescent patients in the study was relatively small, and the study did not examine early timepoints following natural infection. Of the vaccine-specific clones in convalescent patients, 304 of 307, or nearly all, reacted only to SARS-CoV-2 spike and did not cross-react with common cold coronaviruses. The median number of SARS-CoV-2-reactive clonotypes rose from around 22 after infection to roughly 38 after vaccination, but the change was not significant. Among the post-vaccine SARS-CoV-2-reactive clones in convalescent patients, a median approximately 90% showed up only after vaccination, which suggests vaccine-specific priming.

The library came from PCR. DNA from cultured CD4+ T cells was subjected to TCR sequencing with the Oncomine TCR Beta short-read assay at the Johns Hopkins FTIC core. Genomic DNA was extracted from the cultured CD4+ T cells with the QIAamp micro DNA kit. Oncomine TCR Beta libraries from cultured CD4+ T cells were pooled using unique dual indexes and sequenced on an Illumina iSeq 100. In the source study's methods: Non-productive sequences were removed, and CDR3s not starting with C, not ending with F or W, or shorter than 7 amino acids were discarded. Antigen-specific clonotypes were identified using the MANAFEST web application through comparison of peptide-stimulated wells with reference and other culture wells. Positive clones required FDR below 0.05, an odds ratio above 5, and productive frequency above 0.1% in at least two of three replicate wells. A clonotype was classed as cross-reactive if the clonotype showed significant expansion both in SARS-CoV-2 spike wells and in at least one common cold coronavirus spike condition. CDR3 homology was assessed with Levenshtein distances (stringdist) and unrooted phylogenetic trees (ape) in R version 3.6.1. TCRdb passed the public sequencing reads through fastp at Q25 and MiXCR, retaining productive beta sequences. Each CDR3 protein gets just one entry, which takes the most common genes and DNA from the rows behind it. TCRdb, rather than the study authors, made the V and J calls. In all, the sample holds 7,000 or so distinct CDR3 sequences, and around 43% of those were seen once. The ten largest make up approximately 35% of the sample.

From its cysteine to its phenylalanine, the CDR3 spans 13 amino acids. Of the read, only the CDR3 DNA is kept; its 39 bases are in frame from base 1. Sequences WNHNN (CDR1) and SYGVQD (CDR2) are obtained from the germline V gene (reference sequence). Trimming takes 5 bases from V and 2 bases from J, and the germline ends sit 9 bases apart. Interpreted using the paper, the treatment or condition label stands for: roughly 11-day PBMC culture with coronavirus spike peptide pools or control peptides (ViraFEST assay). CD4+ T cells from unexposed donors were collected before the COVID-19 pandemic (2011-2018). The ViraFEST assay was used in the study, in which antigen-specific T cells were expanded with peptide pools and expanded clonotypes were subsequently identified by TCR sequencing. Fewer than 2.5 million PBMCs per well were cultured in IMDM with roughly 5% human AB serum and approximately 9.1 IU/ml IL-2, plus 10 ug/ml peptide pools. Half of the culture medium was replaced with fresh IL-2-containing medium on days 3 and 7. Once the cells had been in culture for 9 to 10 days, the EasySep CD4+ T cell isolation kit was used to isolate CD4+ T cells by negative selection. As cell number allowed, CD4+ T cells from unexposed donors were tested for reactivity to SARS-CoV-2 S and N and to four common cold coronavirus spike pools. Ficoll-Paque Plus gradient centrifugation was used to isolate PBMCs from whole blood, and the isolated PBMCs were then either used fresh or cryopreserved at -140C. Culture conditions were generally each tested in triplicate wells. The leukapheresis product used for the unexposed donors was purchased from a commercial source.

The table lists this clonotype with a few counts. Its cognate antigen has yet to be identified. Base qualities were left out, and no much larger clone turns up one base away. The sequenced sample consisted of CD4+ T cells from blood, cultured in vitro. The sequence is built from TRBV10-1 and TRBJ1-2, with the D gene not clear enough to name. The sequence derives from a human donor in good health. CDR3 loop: CASSSRLNYGYTF. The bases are TGCGCCAGCAGTTCGAGGCTGAACTATGGCTACACCTTC.